The clone carrying this T cell receptor beta chain counts as medium-sized. The antigen is unknown. Thyroid surgery had not been preceded by any treatment in any patient. V lost 6 bases and J lost 13, with 16 bases in between. The CDR3 has 12 residues. The entry originates in a study of metastatic and nonmetastatic thyroid tumors. Whole-study findings and limits: Compared with benign nodules, malignant thyroid tumors were reported to have significantly higher TCR beta diversity in both blood and tumor.

TCRdb reanalyzed the PCR reads via MiXCR. The data hold about 25,000 clones, with 20% observed a single time. The sample consisted of adjacent normal tissue. V is TRBV12-3 or TRBV12-4 and J is TRBJ2-1; D is undetermined. The TCR sequence derives from a female donor with papillary thyroid cancer or a benign thyroid nodule (not recorded which). Some clones in this sample may be carry-over from other donors' samples. CDR3 coding DNA: TGTGCCAGCAGCGGCTCTTGGGGAAGTCAGTTCTTC. Protein product: CASSGSWGSQFF.